The T cell receptor beta chain described here comes from a study of cytomegalovirus exposure and HLA in healthy donors. With respect to this clone: The antigen is undetermined. Sequence at one end of the junction differs from germline and may be a read error.

The CDR3 has 15 amino acids. Per the germline V gene, CDR1 is SNHLY and CDR2 is FYNNEI. The study's findings and limits: The authors listed 150 to 200 TCR beta chains as cytomegalovirus-associated. Three CMV-associated chains proved CMV antigen-specific in vitro.

Libraries were prepared by immunoSEQ multiplex PCR; TCRdb keeps only in-frame clonotypes and omits some of them. The sample consists of some 90,000 clones, about 90% of them appearing once. The gene calls are TRBV2 and TRBJ2-5, with 12 positions matching TRBD2. Input material: PBMCs. The TCR originated in a young man in good health and CMV-seropositive. CDR3 residues: CASREDSSGRANRYF. The CDR3 bases are TGTGCCAGCAGAGAAGACTCTAGCGGGAGGGCCAATCGTTACTTC. Drawing the rest from reference TRBV2 and TRBJ2-5, the complete variable domain is EPEVTQTPSHQVTQMGQEVILRCVPISNHLYFYWYRQILGQKVEFLVSFYNNEISEKSEIFDDQFSVERPDGSNFTLKIRSTKLEDSAMYFCASREDSSGRANRYFGPGTRLLVL.